The rows below give T cell receptor beta chains drawn from one sample of a study of cytomegalovirus exposure and HLA in healthy donors. Libraries were prepared by immunoSEQ multiplex PCR; TCRdb keeps only in-frame clonotypes and omits some of them. The repertoire includes about 200,000 clones, about two thirds of them detected once, and roughly 2.5% sits in the top ten. Sequencing was carried out using PBMCs. The receptor set was obtained from a man between 40 and 49 years old in good health and CMV-seropositive. The CDR3 runs from the conserved cysteine through the conserved F or W. The D gene is left open where the match is weak. Clone size is stated in some rows and not others, as once, few, many or a class when expanded.

- - TRBJ1-1 TRBV6-5 TGTGCCAGCAGTTACGGCGGGAACACTGAAGCTTTCTTT CASSYGGNTEAFF
- TRBD2 TRBJ2-7 TRBV5-4 TGTGCCAGCAGCTTGGGGACTAGCGGGGGGAACTCCTACGAGCAGTACTTC CASSLGTSGGNSYEQYF
- - TRBJ1-1 TRBV2 TGTGCCAGCAGTGAAGCGCTTGGGGGGGGTCGGCACACTGAAGCTTTCTTT CASSEALGGGRHTEAFF
- - TRBJ2-1 TRBV5-1 TGCGCCAGCAGCTTTACAGGGTCATCCTACAATGAGCAGTTCTTC CASSFTGSSYNEQFF
- - TRBJ1-3 TRBV9 TGTGCCAGCAGCGTAGATGAAGGAGCTGGAAACACCATATATTTT CASSVDEGAGNTIYF
- - TRBJ2-7 TRBV5-4 TGTGCCAGCAGCTTGTTGAAAGCAGGGGCCCACGAGCAGTACTTC CASSLLKAGAHEQYF
few - TRBJ2-6 TRBV18 TGTGCCAGCTCACCAGAATCAGGGGGGGCCAACGTCCTGACTTTC CASSPESGGANVLTF
- TRBD1 TRBJ1-2 TRBV6-5 TGTGCCAGCAGGCCCGACAGGGACTTTGGCTACACCTTC CASRPDRDFGYTF
- - TRBJ2-7 TRBV20-1 TGCAGTCACGCCCCGCGGGACGAGCAGTACTTC CSHAPRDEQYF
- - TRBJ1-1 TRBV2 TGTGCCAGCAGTCCCACAGGGAACACTGAAGCTTTCTTT CASSPTGNTEAFF
- - TRBJ1-5 TRBV5-1 TGCGCCAGCACTATCGGGCCCTTGGCGGGACAGCCCCAGCATTTT CASTIGPLAGQPQHF
- - TRBJ2-5 TRBV7-9 TGTGCCAGCAGCTTAGTTAACCAGAAGACCCAGTACTTC CASSLVNQKTQYF
- - TRBJ1-1 TRBV19 TGTGCCAGTACCCCGCCGCAGGCCACTGAAGCTTTCTTT CASTPPQATEAFF
- - TRBJ1-1 TRBV19 TGTGCCAGTAGTATGGGGACAATTCTCCGTGAAGCTTTCTTT CASSMGTILREAFF
- TRBD1 TRBJ2-7 TRBV28 TGTGCCAGCAGTCACAACAGGGGGCGGGGGTCCTACGAGCAGTACTTC CASSHNRGRGSYEQYF
- - TRBJ1-5 TRBV6-1 TGTGCCAGCAGTGAAGGGGGAGGCAATCAGCCCCAGCATTTT CASSEGGGNQPQHF
- TRBD1 TRBJ1-2 TRBV27 TGTGCCAGCAGTTCTACAGGGGGACGGGCCTATGGCTACACCTTC CASSSTGGRAYGYTF
- - TRBJ2-3 TRBV10-3 TGTGCCATCAGTCCTCTGTCAGATACGCAGTATTTT CAISPLSDTQYF
- - TRBJ2-5 TRBV7-8 TGTGCCAGCAGCCCCGGGCTAGCTGAAGAGACCCAGTACTTC CASSPGLAEETQYF
- TRBD1 TRBJ2-1 TRBV19 TGTGCCAGTAGTAAAGGACAGGGTAGCTACAATGAGCAGTTCTTC CASSKGQGSYNEQFF
- - TRBJ2-3 TRBV7-2 TGTGCCAGCAGCTTTCAGGGTACAGATACGCAGTATTTT CASSFQGTDTQYF
few - TRBJ1-6 TRBV2 TGTGCCAGCAGTGAAGCGCTTCTGAGCTCCTATAATTCACCCCTCCACTTT CASSEALLSSYNSPLHF
- - TRBJ1-1 TRBV19 TGTGCCAGTAGTACGAGGGGGAGCACTGAAGCTTTCTTT CASSTRGSTEAFF
- - TRBJ1-4 TRBV5-1 TGCGCCAGCAGCCTGGTGGGTGTGGAGCTTAATGAAAAACTGTTTTTT CASSLVGVELNEKLFF
few - TRBJ1-1 TRBV2 TGTGCCAGCAGTGACGCGGGGAACACTGAAGCTTTCTTT CASSDAGNTEAFF
- - TRBJ2-7 TRBV6-6 TGTGCCAGCAGTTCGTTTCAGAGGACCTACGAGCAGTACTTC CASSSFQRTYEQYF
few TRBD2 TRBJ2-7 TRBV4-1 TGCGCCAGCAGAACGAGCGGGGGGAAGGACGAGCAGTACTTC CASRTSGGKDEQYF
- - TRBJ2-7 TRBV7-2 TGTGCCAGCAGCTTTCCAGGGCCCCACGAGCAGTACTTC CASSFPGPHEQYF
- TRBD2 TRBJ2-1 TRBV5-4 TGTGCCAGCAGGTTAGCGGGGGGGCCTAGCGAGCAGTTCTTC CASRLAGGPSEQFF
- - TRBJ1-2 TRBV9 TGTGCCAGCAGGTTGGGGGCATTTGGCTACACCTTC CASRLGAFGYTF
- TRBD1 TRBJ2-6 TRBV27 TGTGCCAGCAGTTTACAGGGGGCGGCTGGGGCCAACGTCCTGACTTTC CASSLQGAAGANVLTF
- TRBD1 TRBJ1-1 TRBV18 TGTGCCAGCTCACCGAATCGACCGGACAGGGGGAACACTGAAGCTTTCTTT CASSPNRPDRGNTEAFF
- - TRBJ1-4 TRBV6-4 TGTGCCAGCAGTGCCCATATCGGTGAAAAACTGTTTTTT CASSAHIGEKLFF
- - TRBJ1-6 TRBV19 TGTGCCAGTACGGTTAACGGACAGCCCAATTCACCCCTCCACTTT CASTVNGQPNSPLHF
once TRBD1 TRBJ1-2 TRBV6-1 TGTGCCAGCAGTGAAACCTCGACAGGGGCTAACTATGGCTACACCTTC CASSETSTGANYGYTF
few - TRBJ1-5 TRBV19 TGTGCCAGTAGTTTCCGGGGAAGCAATCAGCCCCAGCATTTT CASSFRGSNQPQHF
- TRBD2 TRBJ2-1 TRBV27 TGTGCCAGCAGTATCCGGACTAGCGGGGGGGCAGGGTCCTACAATGAGCAGTTCTTC CASSIRTSGGAGSYNEQFF
- - TRBJ1-3 TRBV28 TGTGCCAGCAGCATCAGGCCTGTCTCTGGAAACACCATATATTTT CASSIRPVSGNTIYF
few TRBD1 TRBJ1-2 TRBV10-3 TGTGCCATCAGTGAGGAGACAGGGGCTTTTGGCTACACCTTC CAISEETGAFGYTF
- - TRBJ1-2 TRBV7-2 TGTGCCAGCAGCTCCCAACGGGGGGCCTCCTATGGCTACACCTTC CASSSQRGASYGYTF
- - TRBJ2-7 TRBV18 TGTGCCAGCTCAGAGGGCACCTACGAGCAGTACTTC CASSEGTYEQYF
- - TRBJ2-2 TRBV27 TGTGCCAGCAGTCTCCCCGGGGGGGAGCTGTTTTTT CASSLPGGELFF
- - TRBJ1-2 TRBV6-5 TGTGCCAGCAGCTCCACCCGACTGGCTAGGGGCTACACCTTC CASSSTRLARGYTF
- - TRBJ2-1 TRBV7-6 TGTGCCAGCAGCTTAGAAGGGGTGGCAGGGAATGAGCAGTTCTTC CASSLEGVAGNEQFF
- TRBD2 TRBJ2-3 TRBV6-1 TGTGCCAGCAACGGACTAGCGGGGGTCACAGATACGCAGTATTTT CASNGLAGVTDTQYF
- - TRBJ1-3 TRBV7-9 TGTGCCAGCAGCTTAGCGCCCCGTCCAAGTCGGGGAAACACCATATATTTT CASSLAPRPSRGNTIYF
- - TRBJ2-3 TRBV7-2 TGTGCCAGCAGCTTATGGGGTACCTCGGGGATCAGCACAGATACGCAGTATTTT CASSLWGTSGISTDTQYF
once - TRBJ1-1 TRBV5-6 TGTGCCAGCAGCTTGGAAGGAGCCCCAAACTCAGCTTTCTTT CASSLEGAPNSAFF
few - TRBJ2-1 TRBV10-2 TGCGCCAGCAGACTAGAGCTCTCCGGGGGTAGTGAGCAGTTCTTC CASRLELSGGSEQFF
- - TRBJ2-7 TRBV19 TGTGCCAGTAGTGAGGGCTACGAGCAGTACTTC CASSEGYEQYF
once - TRBJ2-1 TRBV11-2 TGTGCCAGCAGCCTCACTTCGAGCTCCTACAATGAGCAGTTCTTC CASSLTSSSYNEQFF
- - TRBJ1-5 TRBV15 TGTGCCACCAGCAGACTCCCCGTTCCCCAGCATTTT CATSRLPVPQHF
few - TRBJ2-1 TRBV5-4 TGTGCCAGCAAGGCGGATTCCTACAATGAGCAGTTCTTC CASKADSYNEQFF
once - TRBJ1-3 TRBV4-1 TGCGCCAGCAGCCAAGACTACAGGGAGACGGGAAACACCATATATTTT CASSQDYRETGNTIYF
- TRBD1 TRBJ1-3 TRBV27 TGTGCCAGACGGCACAGGGGCTTTAGGGGAAACACCATATATTTT CARRHRGFRGNTIYF
- TRBD2 TRBJ2-5 TRBV4-1 TGCGCCAGCAGCCAAGACGTCGCGGGACTAGCCCGAGAGACCCAGTACTTC CASSQDVAGLARETQYF
- - TRBJ1-2 TRBV6-6 TGTGCCAGCAGTTACTCGAGAGATCATGGCTACACCTTC CASSYSRDHGYTF